What follows describes a single T cell receptor (beta chain). Its target is unknown. This entry belongs to a study of OX40 agonist ivuxolimab in advanced cancers. Study at large: At doses from 0.01 to 10 mg/kg, patients were given intravenous ivuxolimab every 2 weeks. Prior therapy, whether anti-PD-1, anti-PD-L1 or anti-CTLA-4, was allowed, and roughly 41% had some. The study's findings and limits: Normalized T-cell clonal expansion was also low in some nonresponders.

Sampled blood was obtained at baseline, cycle 4 day 1, and cycle 7 day 1. Clones were read by immunoSEQ multiplex PCR, and TCRdb kept only the in-frame ones, dropping some. There are roughly 75,000 clones in the sample; approximately 86% occur only once, and 0.7% to 0.9% lies in the top ten. In germline, CDR1 is LGHNT, CDR2 FRNRAP. This CDR3 contains 17 residues. V dropped 1 base and J dropped 2 bases, with 15 bases sitting between them. This clonotype was obtained from an adult with an advanced solid tumor such as melanoma, head and neck, liver or kidney cancer. The sequencing used CD4+ or CD8+ T cells sorted from blood, collected in a trial of the OX40 agonist ivuxolimab. The V call is TRBV12-5, the J call TRBJ2-1, with a tentative D call TRBD1 (8 bases). The CDR3 coding sequence is TGTGCTAGTGGTTTGGACAGGGGGGGCGGTCCCTACAATGAGCAGTTCTTC. Amino acid sequence: CASGLDRGGGPYNEQFF.